The clone carrying this T cell receptor beta chain has just one count. Its antigen remains unknown. The donors gave bone marrow, and they were healthy. The sample is drawn from a study of cytomegalovirus exposure and HLA in healthy donors. Findings of the study overall: Presence/absence analysis assumed near-uniform sequencing depth across donors. Previously analyzed data showed that most TCR beta V segments were productive at a frequency of about 87% or about 30%.

The PCR had 60 Vbeta and 13 Jbeta primers. The repertoire was sequenced with immunoSEQ multiplex PCR; TCRdb's copy has only in-frame clones and lacks some. The sample has about 200,000 clones; around 78% are singletons. Germline V lookup: CDR1 SEHNR, CDR2 FQNEAQ (reference sequence). This CDR3 region has 15 residues. With 1 base removed from V and 4 bases from J, the gap between germline ends came to 11 bases. Sample: PBMCs. The V and J genes are TRBV7-9 and TRBJ1-5, with D perhaps matching TRBD1 (6 bases). The clonotype was recovered from a man aged 30-40 years in good health and CMV-seronegative. This CDR3 is CASSLVGTNNQPQHF. DNA for the CDR3: TGTGCCAGCAGCTTAGTCGGGACAAATAATCAGCCCCAGCATTTT. Looking up the rest from reference TRBV7-9 and TRBJ1-5 gives the full variable domain: DTGVSQNPRHKITKRGQNVTFRCDPISEHNRLYWYRQTLGQGPEFLTYFQNEAQLEKSRLLSDRFSAERPKGSFSTLEIQRTEQGDSAMYLCASSLVGTNNQPQHFGDGTRLSIL.